This passage covers 26 T cell receptor beta chains from one sample sequenced in a study of regulatory T cells in long-lasting Graves disease. TCR beta libraries were built with iRepertoire HTBI primers and Arm-PCR of CDR3 regions. TCRdb called the multiplex PCR reads again in MiXCR, with one record for every CDR3 protein. The sample has around 430,000 distinct CDR3 sequences, about 20% seen once. Time point denoted: persistent/refractory GD, antithyroid drugs over 5 years with positive TRAb. With RNA extracted from PBMCs as input, the TCR library was made. Source: peripheral blood mononuclear cells (PBMCs), taken when the disease was refractory, from a patient treated with antithyroid drugs. The receptor source for this set is a female donor with Graves disease.

This clonotype was counted at least ten times. The CDR3, as DNA: TGTGCCAGTAGTAATAGGCGGCGTGGGTGGAACACTGAAGCTTTCTTT. Protein product: CASSNRRRGWNTEAFF. The chain has TRBV19 and TRBJ1-1; D not certain. Trimming shortened V by 4 bases and J by 1 base, and 16 bases separated the two germline ends. The CDR3 is made up of 16 amino acids. Looked up from germline, CDR1 is LNHDA and CDR2 is SQIVND (reference sequence).

This clonotype was seen a handful of times. The rearrangement uses TRBV11-2 and TRBJ2-2; TRBD1 matches 10 bases. CDR1 SGHAT and CDR2 FQNNGV come from the germline V gene. The CDR3 length is 16 residues. V lost 3 bases to trimming and J lost 5 bases; unmatched junction nucleotides: 6. CDR3 loop: CASSFAGTGATGELFF. CDR3 nucleotides: TGTGCCAGCAGCTTCGCCGGGACAGGGGCAACCGGGGAGCTGTTTTTT.

Note on this clonotype: This sequence may be a read error, since a much larger clone differs from it by one base. V usage is TRBV20-1 and J usage is TRBJ2-7, with TRBD2 as a possible D gene (5 bases). The germline V gene encodes CDR1 DFQATT and CDR2 SNEGSKA (reference sequence). The CDR3 is made up of 16 amino acids. CDR3 coding DNA: TGCAGTGCTAGAGATGCACGGAGGCCCAGCTCCTGCGAGCAGTACTTC. Amino acids: CSARDARRPSSCEQYF.

This clonotype was recorded many times. The rearrangement links TRBV28 to TRBJ2-7; 12 bases are shared with TRBD2. Germline CDR1 reads MDHEN; CDR2 reads SYDVKM. The CDR3 sequence is 14 residues long. Trimming at V came to 10 bases and at J to 9 bases, leaving 13 bases not matched to a gene. The CDR3 protein is CATRTSGNRVRQYF. CDR3 bases: TGTGCCACCCGGACTAGCGGGAACCGAGTGAGGCAGTACTTC.

This clonotype was picked up many times. This chain connects TRBV19 to TRBJ1-4; D is ambiguous. The ends were cut back, 5 bases at V and 8 bases at J, with 18 bases in the middle. The germline V gene encodes CDR1 LNHDA and CDR2 SQIVND (reference sequence). CDR3 size: 15 residues. Here the CDR3 reads CASSGTSRPTEKLFF. The CDR3 nucleotides are TGTGCCAGTAGTGGAACATCACGTCCCACCGAAAAACTGTTTTTT. Complete variable domain (other parts from reference TRBV19 and TRBJ1-4): DGGITQSPKYLFRKEGQNVTLSCEQNLNHDAMYWYRQDPGQGLRLIYYSQIVNDFQKGDIAEGYSVSREKKESFPLTVTSAQKNPTAFYLCASSGTSRPTEKLFFGSGTQLSVL.

This clonotype was observed at least ten times. This chain connects TRBV12-3 or TRBV12-4 to TRBJ2-2, with 8 bases matching TRBD1. After removal of 8 bases from V and 5 bases from J, the junction contained 7 bases not matched to a gene. The CDR3 totals 14 residues. DNA of the CDR3: TGTGCCAGCTCACGGCAGGGGGCAACCGGGGAGCTGTTTTTT. The encoded protein is CASSRQGATGELFF.

This clonotype was counted between two and nine times. This chain connects TRBV19 to TRBJ1-5, with D hard to call. CDR3 size: 14 residues. V was cut by 4 bases and J by 3 bases, with 10 bases left in between. The germline V gene has CDR1 LNHDA and CDR2 SQIVND (reference sequence). DNA of the CDR3: TGTGCCAGTAGTAAAGCCCCTTTCAATCAGCCCCAGCATTTT. Its translation is CASSKAPFNQPQHF.

This clonotype was seen at least ten times. CDR3 amino acids: CATTYSNQPQHF. The CDR3 DNA sequence: TGTGCCACCACGTATAGCAATCAGCCCCAGCATTTT. The V gene is TRBV24-1, the J gene TRBJ1-5; D remains ambiguous. Germline lookup yields CDR1 KGHDR and CDR2 SFDVKD. The V and J ends lost 8 bases and 0 bases respectively, with 4 bases between them. The length of the CDR3 is 12 residues.

Ten or more counts support this clonotype. The chain has TRBV10-3 and TRBJ1-2; D uncertain. Germline V gives CDR1 ENHRY, CDR2 SYGVKD. The CDR3 contains 13 residues. The ends were cut back, 4 bases at V and 4 bases at J, with 10 bases in the middle. This CDR3 reads CAISAGIGYGYTF. The CDR3 DNA reads TGTGCCATCAGTGCGGGGATAGGCTATGGCTACACCTTC.

In its sample, this clonotype was seen many times. The junction and the germline gene differ at one end; a read error may be behind it. The chain uses TRBV28 and TRBJ2-5; no clear D gene. The CDR3 has 14 residues. CDR1 is MDHEN, CDR2 SYDVKM, per germline. Here the CDR3 reads CASSLAVRAETQCF. CDR3 sequence (DNA): TGTGCCAGCAGTTTGGCGGTGCGAGCAGAGACCCAGTGCTTC.

This clonotype was recorded a few times. This chain links TRBV19 with TRBJ2-2; 14 bases align to TRBD2. Germline CDR1 is LNHDA and CDR2 is SQIVND (reference sequence). The CDR3 loop spans 17 amino acids. Unmatched junction bases numbered 5, after V lost 3 bases and J lost 5 bases. CDR3 sequence (DNA): TGTGCCAGTAGTATCAGGACTAGCGGGAGGCGAACCGGGGAGCTGTTTTTT. It is translated as CASSIRTSGRRTGELFF.

V and J are TRBV5-5 and TRBJ2-7; perhaps TRBD2 as D (5 bases). CDR3 length equals 13 residues. Germline V lookup: CDR1 SGHKS, CDR2 YYEKEE (reference sequence). V shed 4 bases and J shed 4 bases, with 12 bases lying between them. The CDR3 DNA reads as TGTGCCAGCAGCGTCGGGGTGCAGTACGAGCAGTACTTC. This encodes CASSVGVQYEQYF.

Ten or more counts support this clonotype. The chain carries TRBV12-3 or TRBV12-4 and TRBJ1-5, with TRBD1 as a possible D gene (5 bases). This CDR3 is built from 15 residues. V was trimmed by 7 bases and J by 7 bases, leaving 20 bases between them. The CDR3: CASNSGRDPQQPQHF. CDR3 coding DNA: TGTGCCAGCAACTCGGGGAGGGACCCCCAACAGCCCCAGCATTTT.

This clonotype was recorded at least ten times. The rearrangement links TRBV2 to TRBJ2-7; 7 bases are a match to TRBD1. Germline trimming cut 4 bases from V and 1 base from J; bases unmatched to any gene: 7. The germline CDR1 and CDR2 sequences are SNHLY and FYNNEI. CDR3 length: 15 residues. CDR3 in amino acids: CASSGTGTVSYEQYF. The CDR3 DNA follows: TGTGCCAGCAGTGGAACCGGGACAGTATCCTACGAGCAGTACTTC. The whole variable domain, remainder taken from reference TRBV2 and TRBJ2-7, is EPEVTQTPSHQVTQMGQEVILRCVPISNHLYFYWYRQILGQKVEFLVSFYNNEISEKSEIFDDQFSVERPDGSNFTLKIRSTKLEDSAMYFCASSGTGTVSYEQYFGPGTRLTVT.

In nucleotides, the CDR3 is TGTGCCAGCACCTCCACCCGGAACAGGGGGCATGGGGCCAACGTCCTGACTTTC. It yields the protein CASTSTRNRGHGANVLTF. The chain combines TRBV28 with TRBJ2-6; 9 bases map to TRBD1. This CDR3 has 18 residues. The junction had 13 bases not matched to a gene; V was cut back by 7 bases and J by 3 bases. CDR1 MDHEN and CDR2 SYDVKM come from the germline V gene. Combining the CDR3 with reference TRBV28 and TRBJ2-6 gives the whole variable domain DVKVTQSSRYLVKRTGEKVFLECVQDMDHENMFWYRQDPGLGLRLIYFSYDVKMKEKGDIPEGYSVSREKKERFSLILESASTNQTSMYLCASTSTRNRGHGANVLTFGAGSRLTVL.

This clonotype was found many times. The chain employs TRBV27 and TRBJ2-2, with D possibly being TRBD2 (5 bases). This CDR3 is built from 14 residues. V lost 5 bases and J 2 bases, leaving 9 bases between the germline ends. The germline V gene has CDR1 MNHEY and CDR2 SMNVEV (reference sequence). The CDR3 loop is CASSTGSNTGELFF. The CDR3 coding sequence is TGTGCCAGCAGTACGGGGTCCAACACCGGGGAGCTGTTTTTT.

The chain combines TRBV7-2 with TRBJ1-1; 7 nucleotides align to TRBD1. The CDR3 has 14 amino acids. J was trimmed by 4 bases and V by 3 bases; bases with no gene match: 5. Germline V gives CDR1 SGHTA, CDR2 FQGNSA. CDR3 DNA sequence: TGTGCCAGCAGCTTCGACAGGGCGAGCACTGAAGCTTTCTTT. Translating it yields CASSFDRASTEAFF.

There are a few counts of this clonotype. This sequence joins TRBV20-1 and TRBJ2-7; 7 bases agree with TRBD2. Losses at the gene ends were 3 bases for V and 2 bases for J; bases not matched to a gene: 13. The CDR3 loop spans 16 amino acids. Germline V lookup: CDR1 DFQATT, CDR2 SNEGSKA (reference sequence). The CDR3, as DNA: TGCAGTGCTAGCCGAAGTGGGACTCTAGCGGCCTACGAGCAGTACTTC. It specifies CSASRSGTLAAYEQYF.

This clonotype occurred many times. The chain joins TRBV6-1 to TRBJ1-5, with 8 bases identical to TRBD1. The J segment lost 1 base and the V segment lost 2 bases, leaving 7 bases of the junction unmatched. Per germline, CDR1 MNHNS and CDR2 SASEGT. The CDR3 covers 17 residues. As DNA, the CDR3 is TGTGCCAGCAGTGAATCTAGGACAGGGTGGAGCAATCAGCCCCAGCATTTT. Its translation is CASSESRTGWSNQPQHF.

This clonotype was counted only a few times. The chain is built from TRBV27 and TRBJ2-7; the match to TRBD1 covers 8 bases. With 0 bases clipped from V and 0 bases from J, the junction kept 7 bases outside the gene matches. Germline assignment: CDR1 MNHEY and CDR2 SMNVEV (reference sequence). The CDR3 totals 17 residues. The CDR3 bases are TGTGCCAGCAGTTTATCCCCCACAGGGGGTCCCTCCTACGAGCAGTACTTC. Amino acid sequence: CASSLSPTGGPSYEQYF.

The rearrangement joins TRBV15 to TRBJ1-2; 7 bases agree with TRBD1. Per the germline V gene, CDR1 is LNHNV and CDR2 is YYDKDF (reference sequence). The J segment lost 4 bases and the V segment lost 0 bases, leaving 5 bases of the junction unmatched. The CDR3 consists of 15 residues. This CDR3 reads CATSRETGFGYGYTF. In nucleotides, the CDR3 is TGTGCCACCAGCAGAGAGACAGGGTTCGGCTATGGCTACACCTTC.

This clonotype was seen a handful of times. The rearrangement uses TRBV19 and TRBJ1-4; 8 bases match TRBD1. CDR1 is LNHDA, CDR2 SQIVND, per germline (reference sequence). V lost 4 bases to trimming and J lost 8 bases; unmatched junction nucleotides: 6. The CDR3 loop spans 14 amino acids. This CDR3 reads CASSTGQEREKLFF. CDR3 DNA: TGTGCCAGTAGTACGGGACAGGAAAGAGAAAAACTGTTTTTT.

The gene calls are TRBV7-8 and TRBJ2-7; maybe TRBD1 (6 bases). Germline-derived CDR1 and CDR2 are SGHVS and FQNEAQ. The CDR3 totals 16 residues. V gave up 1 base and J gave up 0 bases, with 13 bases separating them. In DNA form, the CDR3 reads TGTGCCAGCAGCTTAGGGTCAGCAGGGGACTCCTACGAGCAGTACTTC. Its protein is CASSLGSAGDSYEQYF. The full variable domain, its missing parts supplied by reference TRBV7-8 and TRBJ2-7, is GAGVSQSPRYKVAKRGQDVALRCDPISGHVSLFWYQQALGQGPEFLTYFQNEAQLDKSGLPSDRFFAERPEGSVSTLKIQRTQQEDSAVYLCASSLGSAGDSYEQYFGPGTRLTVT.

There are many counts of this clonotype. V usage is TRBV28 and J usage is TRBJ2-7, with TRBD1 matching 8 bases. The V gene end was trimmed by 5 bases and the J gene end by 0 bases; junction bases not matched to a gene: 9. This CDR3 has 16 amino acids. Germline V gene sequence: CDR1 MDHEN, CDR2 SYDVKM. The CDR3 DNA is TGTGCCAGCAGTCGCCTACCGGGACAGGACTCCTACGAGCAGTACTTC. This encodes CASSRLPGQDSYEQYF.

This clonotype was detected ten times or more. This sequence joins TRBV7-2 and TRBJ2-7; TRBD2 matches at 8 bases. This CDR3 is built from 17 residues. Trimming removed 1 base from V and 3 bases from J; junction bases left unmatched: 11. Germline CDR1 SGHTA, CDR2 FQGNSA. The CDR3 reads CASSLDGGGPRDYEQYF. Written as DNA, the CDR3 is TGTGCCAGCAGCTTAGACGGCGGGGGGCCACGCGACTACGAGCAGTACTTC.

This clonotype showed up many times. The V call is TRBV12-3 or TRBV12-4, the J call TRBJ2-7; 7 nucleotides align to TRBD1. V shed 10 bases and J 7 bases; nucleotides not matched to a gene: 19. The CDR3 contains 15 residues. CDR3 nucleotides: TGTGCCATCTCCCCCTCGACCTTTGACAGGGAAGAGCAGTACTTC. As protein: CAISPSTFDREEQYF.